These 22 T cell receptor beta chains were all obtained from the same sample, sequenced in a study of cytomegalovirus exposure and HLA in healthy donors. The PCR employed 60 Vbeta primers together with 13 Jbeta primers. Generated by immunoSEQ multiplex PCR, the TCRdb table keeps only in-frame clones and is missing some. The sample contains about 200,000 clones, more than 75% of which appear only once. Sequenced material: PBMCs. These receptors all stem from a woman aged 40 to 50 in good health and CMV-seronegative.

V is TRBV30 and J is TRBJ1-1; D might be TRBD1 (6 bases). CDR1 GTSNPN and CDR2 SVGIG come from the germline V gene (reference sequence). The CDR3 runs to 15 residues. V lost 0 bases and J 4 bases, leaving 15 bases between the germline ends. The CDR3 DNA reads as TGTGCCTGGAGTGTAGGCACAGGGCCGTTCACTGAAGCTTTCTTT. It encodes CAWSVGTGPFTEAFF.

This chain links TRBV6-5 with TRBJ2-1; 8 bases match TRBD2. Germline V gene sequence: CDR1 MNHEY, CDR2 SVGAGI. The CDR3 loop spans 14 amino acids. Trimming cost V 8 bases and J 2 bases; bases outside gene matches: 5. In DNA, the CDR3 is TGTGCCAGCGGATTAGCGGGACCCTACAATGAGCAGTTCTTC. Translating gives CASGLAGPYNEQFF.

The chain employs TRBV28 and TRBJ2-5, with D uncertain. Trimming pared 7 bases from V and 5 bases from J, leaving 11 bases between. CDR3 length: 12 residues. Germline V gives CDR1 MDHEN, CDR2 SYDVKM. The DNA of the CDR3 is TGTGCCAGCAAGGATCCCGGGGAGACCCAGTACTTC. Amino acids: CASKDPGETQYF.

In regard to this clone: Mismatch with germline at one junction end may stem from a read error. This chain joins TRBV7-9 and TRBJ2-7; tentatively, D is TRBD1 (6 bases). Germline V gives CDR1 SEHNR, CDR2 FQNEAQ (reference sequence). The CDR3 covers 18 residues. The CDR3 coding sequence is TGTTCCAGCAGTATTCCTCTGGCAGGGGCGAAAAAGGCCTACGAGCAGTACTTC. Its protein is CSSSIPLAGAKKAYEQYF.

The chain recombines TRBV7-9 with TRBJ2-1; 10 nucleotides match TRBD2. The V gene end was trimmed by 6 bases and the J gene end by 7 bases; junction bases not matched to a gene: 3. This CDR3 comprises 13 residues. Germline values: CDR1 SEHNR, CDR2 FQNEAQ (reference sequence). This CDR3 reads CASRSAGGNEQFF. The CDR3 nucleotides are TGTGCCAGCAGGTCAGCGGGAGGGAATGAGCAGTTCTTC. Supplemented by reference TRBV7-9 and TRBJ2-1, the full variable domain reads DTGVSQNPRHKITKRGQNVTFRCDPISEHNRLYWYRQTLGQGPEFLTYFQNEAQLEKSRLLSDRFSAERPKGSFSTLEIQRTEQGDSAMYLCASRSAGGNEQFFGPGTRLTVL.

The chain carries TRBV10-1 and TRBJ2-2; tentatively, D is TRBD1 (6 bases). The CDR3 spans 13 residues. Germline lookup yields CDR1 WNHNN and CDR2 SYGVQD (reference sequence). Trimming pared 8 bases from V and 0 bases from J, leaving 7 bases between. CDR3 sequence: CASGTPNTGELFF. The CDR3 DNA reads TGCGCCAGCGGGACACCGAACACCGGGGAGCTGTTTTTT.

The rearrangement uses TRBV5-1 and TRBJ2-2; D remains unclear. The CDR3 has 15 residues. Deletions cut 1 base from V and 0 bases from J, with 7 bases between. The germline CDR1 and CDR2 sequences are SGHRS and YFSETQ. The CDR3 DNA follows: TGCGCCAGCAGCTTGAGCGATTCGAACACCGGGGAGCTGTTTTTT. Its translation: CASSLSDSNTGELFF.

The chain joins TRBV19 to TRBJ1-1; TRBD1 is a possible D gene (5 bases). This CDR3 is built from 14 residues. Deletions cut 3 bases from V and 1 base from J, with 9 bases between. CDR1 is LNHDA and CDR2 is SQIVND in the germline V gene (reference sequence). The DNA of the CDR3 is TGTGCCAGTAGTATTGGGGCTCAGAACACTGAAGCTTTCTTT. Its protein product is CASSIGAQNTEAFF.

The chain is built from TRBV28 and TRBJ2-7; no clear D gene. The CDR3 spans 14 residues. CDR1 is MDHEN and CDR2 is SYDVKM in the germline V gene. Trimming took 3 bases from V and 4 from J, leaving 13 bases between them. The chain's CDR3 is CASSLARIGYEQYF. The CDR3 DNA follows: TGTGCCAGCAGTTTGGCTAGAATTGGGTACGAGCAGTACTTC. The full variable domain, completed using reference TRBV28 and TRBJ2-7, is DVKVTQSSRYLVKRTGEKVFLECVQDMDHENMFWYRQDPGLGLRLIYFSYDVKMKEKGDIPEGYSVSREKKERFSLILESASTNQTSMYLCASSLARIGYEQYFGPGTRLTVT.

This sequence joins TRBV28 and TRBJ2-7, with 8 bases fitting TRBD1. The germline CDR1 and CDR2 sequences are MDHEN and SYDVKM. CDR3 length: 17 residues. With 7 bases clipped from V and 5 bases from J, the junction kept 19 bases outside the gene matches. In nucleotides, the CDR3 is TGTGCCAGCACCCCCCCCATCGGCAGGGGGCGCGGGGACGAGCAGTACTTC. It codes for CASTPPIGRGRGDEQYF.

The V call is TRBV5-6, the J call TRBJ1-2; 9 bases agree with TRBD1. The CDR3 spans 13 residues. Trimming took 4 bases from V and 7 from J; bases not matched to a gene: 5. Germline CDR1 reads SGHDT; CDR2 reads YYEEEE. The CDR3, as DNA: TGTGCCAGCAGCAGGACAGGGGTTCGTGGCTACACCTTC. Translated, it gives CASSRTGVRGYTF.

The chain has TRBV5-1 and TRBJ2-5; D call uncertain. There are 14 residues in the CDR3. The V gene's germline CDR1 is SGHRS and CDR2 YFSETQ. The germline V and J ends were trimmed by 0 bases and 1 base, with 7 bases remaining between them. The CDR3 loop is CASSLGGAQETQYF. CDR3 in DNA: TGCGCCAGCAGCTTGGGTGGAGCCCAAGAGACCCAGTACTTC.

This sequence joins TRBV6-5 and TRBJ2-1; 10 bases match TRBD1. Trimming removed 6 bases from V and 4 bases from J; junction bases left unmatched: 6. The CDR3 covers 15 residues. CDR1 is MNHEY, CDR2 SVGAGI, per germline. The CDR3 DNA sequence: TGTGCCAGCAGACCCGGGACAGGGGCTTACAATGAGCAGTTCTTC. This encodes CASRPGTGAYNEQFF.

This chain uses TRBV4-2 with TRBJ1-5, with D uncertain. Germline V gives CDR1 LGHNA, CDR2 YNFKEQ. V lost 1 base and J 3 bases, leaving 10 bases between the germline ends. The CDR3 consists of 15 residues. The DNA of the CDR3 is TGTGCCAGCAGCCAAGTAACTTTTACCAATCAGCCCCAGCATTTT. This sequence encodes CASSQVTFTNQPQHF.

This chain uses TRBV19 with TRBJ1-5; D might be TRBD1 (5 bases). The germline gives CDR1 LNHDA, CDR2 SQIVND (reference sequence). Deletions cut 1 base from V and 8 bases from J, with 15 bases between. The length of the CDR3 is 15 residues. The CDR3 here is CASSIVGHRREPQHF. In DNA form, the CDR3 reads TGTGCCAGTAGTATAGTCGGACACCGGAGGGAGCCCCAGCATTTT.

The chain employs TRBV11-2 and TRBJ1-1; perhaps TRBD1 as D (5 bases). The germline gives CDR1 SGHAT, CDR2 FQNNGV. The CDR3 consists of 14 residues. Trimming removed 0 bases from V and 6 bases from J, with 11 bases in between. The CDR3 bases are TGTGCCAGCAGCTTAGATTTGGGGCTGGCTGAAGCTTTCTTT. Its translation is CASSLDLGLAEAFF.

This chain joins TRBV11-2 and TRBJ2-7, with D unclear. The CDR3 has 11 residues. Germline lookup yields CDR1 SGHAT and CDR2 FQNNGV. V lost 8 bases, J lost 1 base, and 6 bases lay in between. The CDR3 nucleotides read TGTGCCAGCCGGAGTTCCTACGAGCAGTACTTC. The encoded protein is CASRSSYEQYF.

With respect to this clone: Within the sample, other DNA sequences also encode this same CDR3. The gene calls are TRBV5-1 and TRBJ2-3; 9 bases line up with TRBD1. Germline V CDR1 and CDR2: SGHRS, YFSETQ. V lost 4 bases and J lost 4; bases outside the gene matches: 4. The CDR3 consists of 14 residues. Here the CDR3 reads CASSAGQGSDTQYF. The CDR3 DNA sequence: TGCGCCAGCAGCGCGGGACAGGGCTCAGATACGCAGTATTTT.

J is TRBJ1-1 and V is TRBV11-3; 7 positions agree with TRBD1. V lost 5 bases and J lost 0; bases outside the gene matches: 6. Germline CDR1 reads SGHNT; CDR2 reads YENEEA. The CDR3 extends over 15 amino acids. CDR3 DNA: TGTGCCAGCAGCCGACAGGGCGCAGTGAACACTGAAGCTTTCTTT. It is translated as CASSRQGAVNTEAFF.

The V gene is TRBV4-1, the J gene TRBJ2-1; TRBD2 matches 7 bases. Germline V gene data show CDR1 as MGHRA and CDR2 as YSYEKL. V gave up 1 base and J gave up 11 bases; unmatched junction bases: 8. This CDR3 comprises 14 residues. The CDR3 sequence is CASSQALAERKQFF. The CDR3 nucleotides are TGCGCCAGCAGCCAAGCGCTAGCGGAGAGAAAGCAGTTCTTC.

The CDR3 DNA sequence: TGTGCCAGCAGCTTGCTGGTGCGGGAGGGAGGCAATGAGCAGTTCTTC. It yields the protein CASSLLVREGGNEQFF. V gene TRBV5-4 combines with J gene TRBJ2-1, with 9 nucleotides matching TRBD2. Losses at the gene ends were 1 base for V and 6 bases for J; bases not matched to a gene: 8. Germline assignment: CDR1 SGHNT and CDR2 YYREEE (reference sequence). This CDR3 is 16 amino acids long.

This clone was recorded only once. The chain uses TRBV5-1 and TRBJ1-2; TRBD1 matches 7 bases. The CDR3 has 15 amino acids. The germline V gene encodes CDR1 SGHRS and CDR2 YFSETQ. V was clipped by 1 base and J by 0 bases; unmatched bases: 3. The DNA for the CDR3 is TGCGCCAGCAGCTTGACCGGGACAGCTAACTATGGCTACACCTTC. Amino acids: CASSLTGTANYGYTF.